This T cell receptor (beta chain) emerged from a study of blood T cell repertoires in COVID-19. As for the study in general: Both acute and convalescent COVID-19 samples were obtained from the United States, Italy and Spain.

This table comes from immunoSEQ multiplex PCR, and its TCRdb copy is limited to in-frame clones, with some not included. Of about 200,000 clones listed, more than 80% were seen once; the top ten hold roughly 7%. The CDR3 is 15 amino acids. Germline loops: CDR1 KGHSH, CDR2 LQKENI. V was clipped by 0 bases and J by 14 bases, with 17 bases between them. Those enrolled in Seattle joined during active infection and were followed longitudinally afterward. Material for sequencing was peripheral blood. The clonotype comes from a woman aged 80 or older with COVID-19, enrolled during active disease. The V and J genes are TRBV18 and TRBJ1-6, with D perhaps TRBD1 (5 bases). Written as DNA, the CDR3 is TGTGCCAGCTCACCACCTTTGAGTCGGGGGTTCACCCTCCACTTT. The encoded protein is CASSPPLSRGFTLHF. The whole variable domain, filled in from reference TRBV18 and TRBJ1-6, reads NAGVMQNPRHLVRRRGQEARLRCSPMKGHSHVYWYRQLPEEGLKFMVYLQKENIIDESGMPKERFSAEFPKEGPSILRIQQVVRGDSAAYFCASSPPLSRGFTLHFGNGTRLTVT.